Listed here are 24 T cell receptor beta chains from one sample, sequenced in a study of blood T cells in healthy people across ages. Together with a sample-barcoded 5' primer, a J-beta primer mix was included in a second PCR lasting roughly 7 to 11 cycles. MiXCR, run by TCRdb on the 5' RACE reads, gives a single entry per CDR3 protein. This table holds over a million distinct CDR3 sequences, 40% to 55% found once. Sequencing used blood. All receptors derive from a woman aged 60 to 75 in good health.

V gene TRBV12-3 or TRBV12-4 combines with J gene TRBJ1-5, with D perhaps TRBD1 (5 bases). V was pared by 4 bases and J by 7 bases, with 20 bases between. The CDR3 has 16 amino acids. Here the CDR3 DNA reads TGTGCCAGCAGTTCGAACCCAGGGAGAGGTGGACAGCCCCAGCATTTT. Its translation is CASSSNPGRGGQPQHF.

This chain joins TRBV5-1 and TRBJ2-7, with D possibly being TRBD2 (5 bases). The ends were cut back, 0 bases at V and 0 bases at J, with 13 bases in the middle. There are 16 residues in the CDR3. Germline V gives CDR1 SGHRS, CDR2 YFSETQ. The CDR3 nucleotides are TGCGCCAGCAGCTTGGACCCTCGGGGTAGCTCCTACGAGCAGTACTTC. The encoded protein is CASSLDPRGSSYEQYF.

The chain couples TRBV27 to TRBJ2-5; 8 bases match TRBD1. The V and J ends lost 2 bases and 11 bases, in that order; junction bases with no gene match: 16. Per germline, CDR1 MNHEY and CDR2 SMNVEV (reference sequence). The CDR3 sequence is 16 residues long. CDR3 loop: CASSLGLGQVLAEQYF. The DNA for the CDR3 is TGTGCCAGCAGTTTAGGTCTGGGACAGGTCTTAGCTGAGCAGTACTTC.

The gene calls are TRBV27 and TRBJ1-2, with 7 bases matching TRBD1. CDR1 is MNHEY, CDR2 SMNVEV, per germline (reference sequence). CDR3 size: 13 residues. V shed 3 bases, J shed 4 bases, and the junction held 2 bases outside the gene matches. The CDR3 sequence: CASSFRDSYGYTF. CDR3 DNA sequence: TGTGCCAGCAGTTTCCGGGACAGCTATGGCTACACCTTC.

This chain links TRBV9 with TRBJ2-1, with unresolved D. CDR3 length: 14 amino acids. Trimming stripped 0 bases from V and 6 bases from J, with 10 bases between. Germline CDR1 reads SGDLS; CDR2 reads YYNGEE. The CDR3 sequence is CASSVGDSINEQFF. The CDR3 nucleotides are TGTGCCAGCAGCGTAGGCGACTCCATCAATGAGCAGTTCTTC.

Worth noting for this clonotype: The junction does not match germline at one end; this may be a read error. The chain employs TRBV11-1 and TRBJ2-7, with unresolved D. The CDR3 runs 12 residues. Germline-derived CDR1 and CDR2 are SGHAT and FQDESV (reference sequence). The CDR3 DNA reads TGTGCCGGCAGCCAGAGTCTCTACGAGCAGTACTTC. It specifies CAGSQSLYEQYF.

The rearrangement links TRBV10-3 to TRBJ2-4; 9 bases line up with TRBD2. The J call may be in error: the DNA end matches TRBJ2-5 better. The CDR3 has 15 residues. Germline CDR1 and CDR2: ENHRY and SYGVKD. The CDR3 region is CAISEAVAGEETQYF. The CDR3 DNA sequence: TGTGCCATCAGTGAGGCGGTAGCGGGAGAAGAGACCCAGTACTTC.

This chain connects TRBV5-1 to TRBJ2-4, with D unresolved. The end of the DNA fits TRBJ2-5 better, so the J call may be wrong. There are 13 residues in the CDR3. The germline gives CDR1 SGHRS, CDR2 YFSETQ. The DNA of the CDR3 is TGCGCCAGCACCTCTAGTATCGGAGAGACCCAGTACTTC. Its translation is CASTSSIGETQYF.

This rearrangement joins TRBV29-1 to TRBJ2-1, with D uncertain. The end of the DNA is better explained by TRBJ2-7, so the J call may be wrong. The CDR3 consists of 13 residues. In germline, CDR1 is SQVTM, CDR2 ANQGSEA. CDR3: CSARSGSYNEQYF. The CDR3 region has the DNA TGCAGCGCCCGGTCCGGGTCCTACAATGAGCAGTACTTC.

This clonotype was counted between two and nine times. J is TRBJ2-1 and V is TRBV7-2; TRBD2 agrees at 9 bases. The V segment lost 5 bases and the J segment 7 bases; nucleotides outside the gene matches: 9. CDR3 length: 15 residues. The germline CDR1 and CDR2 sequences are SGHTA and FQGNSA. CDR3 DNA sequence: TGTGCCAGCAGCCACTCAGGCGGGAGGGCGAATGAGCAGTTCTTC. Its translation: CASSHSGGRANEQFF.

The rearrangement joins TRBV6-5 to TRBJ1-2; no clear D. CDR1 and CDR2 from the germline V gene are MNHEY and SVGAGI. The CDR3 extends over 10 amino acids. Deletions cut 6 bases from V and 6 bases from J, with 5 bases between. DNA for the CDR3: TGTGCCAGCAGAGGGAATGGCTACACCTTC. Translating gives CASRGNGYTF.

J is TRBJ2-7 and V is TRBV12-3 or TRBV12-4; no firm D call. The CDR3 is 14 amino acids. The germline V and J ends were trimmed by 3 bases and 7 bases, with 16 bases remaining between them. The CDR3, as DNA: TGTGCCAGCAGTTTTGGTCGCTCCCACAATGAGCAGTACTTC. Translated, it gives CASSFGRSHNEQYF.

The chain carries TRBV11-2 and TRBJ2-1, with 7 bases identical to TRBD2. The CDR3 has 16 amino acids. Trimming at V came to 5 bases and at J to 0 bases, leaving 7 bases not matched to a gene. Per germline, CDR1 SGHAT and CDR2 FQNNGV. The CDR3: CASSGIGRNSYNEQFF. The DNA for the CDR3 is TGTGCCAGCAGCGGCATCGGGAGGAACTCCTACAATGAGCAGTTCTTC. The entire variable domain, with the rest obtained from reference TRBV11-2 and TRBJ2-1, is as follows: EAGVAQSPRYKIIEKRQSVAFWCNPISGHATLYWYQQILGQGPKLLIQFQNNGVVDDSQLPKDRFSAERLKGVDSTLKIQPAKLEDSAVYLCASSGIGRNSYNEQFFGPGTRLTVL.

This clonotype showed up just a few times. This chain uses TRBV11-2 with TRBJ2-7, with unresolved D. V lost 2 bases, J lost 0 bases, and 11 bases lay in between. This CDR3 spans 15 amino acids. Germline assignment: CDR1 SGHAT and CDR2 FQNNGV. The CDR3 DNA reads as TGTGCCAGCAGCTTATGGGGATCAAGCTCCTACGAGCAGTACTTC. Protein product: CASSLWGSSSYEQYF. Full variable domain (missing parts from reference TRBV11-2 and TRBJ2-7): EAGVAQSPRYKIIEKRQSVAFWCNPISGHATLYWYQQILGQGPKLLIQFQNNGVVDDSQLPKDRFSAERLKGVDSTLKIQPAKLEDSAVYLCASSLWGSSSYEQYFGPGTRLTVT.

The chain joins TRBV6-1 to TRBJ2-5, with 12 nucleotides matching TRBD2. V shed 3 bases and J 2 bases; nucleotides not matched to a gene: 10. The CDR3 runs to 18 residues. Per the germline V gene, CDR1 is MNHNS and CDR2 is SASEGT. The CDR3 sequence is CASSDPAGTSGYQETQYF. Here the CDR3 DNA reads TGTGCCAGCAGTGATCCGGCCGGGACTAGCGGGTATCAAGAGACCCAGTACTTC.

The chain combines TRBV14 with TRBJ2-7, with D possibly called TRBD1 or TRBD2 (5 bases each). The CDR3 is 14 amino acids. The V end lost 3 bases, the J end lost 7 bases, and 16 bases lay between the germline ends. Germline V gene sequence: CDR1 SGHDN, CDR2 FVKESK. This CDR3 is CASSQRGRTDEQYF. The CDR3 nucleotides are TGTGCCAGCAGCCAGAGGGGTCGTACCGATGAGCAGTACTTC.

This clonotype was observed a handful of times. For the CDR3, the DNA is TGCAGCGTTGAGATCGCCGGGAAGTTGCAGTACTTC. Protein sequence: CSVEIAGKLQYF. This rearrangement joins TRBV29-1 to TRBJ2-4; D may be TRBD2 (5 bases). Trimming removed 3 bases at V and 13 bases at J, with 16 bases between. Germline values: CDR1 SQVTM, CDR2 ANQGSEA. This CDR3 comprises 12 residues.

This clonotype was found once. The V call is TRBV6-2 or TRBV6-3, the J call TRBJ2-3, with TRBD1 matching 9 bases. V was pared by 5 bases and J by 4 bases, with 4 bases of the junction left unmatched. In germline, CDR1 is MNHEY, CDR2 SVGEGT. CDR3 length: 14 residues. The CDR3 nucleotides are TGTGCCAGCAGTGACAGGGGGAGGTCAGATACGCAGTATTTT. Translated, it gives CASSDRGRSDTQYF.

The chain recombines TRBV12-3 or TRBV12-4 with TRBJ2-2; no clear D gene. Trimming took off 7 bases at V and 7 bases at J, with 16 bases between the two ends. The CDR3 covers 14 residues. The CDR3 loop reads CASTLDHVGGELFF. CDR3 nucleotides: TGTGCCAGCACCCTGGACCACGTAGGCGGGGAGCTGTTTTTT.

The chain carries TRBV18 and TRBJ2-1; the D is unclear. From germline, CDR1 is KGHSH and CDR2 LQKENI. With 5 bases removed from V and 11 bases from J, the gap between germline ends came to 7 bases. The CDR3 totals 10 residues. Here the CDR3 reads CASSDKKQFF. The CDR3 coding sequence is TGTGCCAGCTCAGACAAAAAGCAGTTCTTC.

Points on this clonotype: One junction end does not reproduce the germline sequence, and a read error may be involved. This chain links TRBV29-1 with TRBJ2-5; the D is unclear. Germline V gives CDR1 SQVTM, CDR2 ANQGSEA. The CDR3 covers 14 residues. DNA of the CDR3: TGCAGCGTACGTCAGTGGCAGCCTCAAGGGACCCAGTACTTC. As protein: CSVRQWQPQGTQYF.

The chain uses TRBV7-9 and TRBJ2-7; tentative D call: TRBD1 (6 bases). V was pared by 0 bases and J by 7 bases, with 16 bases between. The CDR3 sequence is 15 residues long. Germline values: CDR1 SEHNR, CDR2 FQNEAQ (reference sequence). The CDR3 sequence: CASSLAWDTLREQYF. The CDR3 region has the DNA TGTGCCAGCAGCTTAGCGTGGGACACCCTTCGGGAGCAGTACTTC.

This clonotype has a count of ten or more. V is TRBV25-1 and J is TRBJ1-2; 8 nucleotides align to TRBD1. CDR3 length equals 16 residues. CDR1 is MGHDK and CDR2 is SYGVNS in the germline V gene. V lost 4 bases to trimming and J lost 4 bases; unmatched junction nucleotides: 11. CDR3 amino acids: CASSGIPGGAGYGYTF. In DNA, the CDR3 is TGTGCCAGCAGTGGAATCCCAGGGGGCGCTGGCTATGGCTACACCTTC.

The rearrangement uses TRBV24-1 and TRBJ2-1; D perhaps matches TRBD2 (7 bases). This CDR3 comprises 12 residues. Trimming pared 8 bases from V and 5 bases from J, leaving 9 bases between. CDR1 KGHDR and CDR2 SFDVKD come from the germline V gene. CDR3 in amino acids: CATKGGNNEQFF. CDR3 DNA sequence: TGTGCCACCAAGGGGGGGAACAATGAGCAGTTCTTC.